The sequence of this TCR beta chain was determined in a study of monozygotic twins with inflammatory bowel disease. The V gene's germline CDR1 is LGHDT and CDR2 YNNKEL (reference sequence). The length of the CDR3 is 17 residues. Following a re-call of the 5' RACE reads, TCRdb has one entry per CDR3 protein and lacks DNA. The sample includes about 420,000 distinct CDR3 sequences. Sequences were obtained from blood. This TCR was sampled from a human donor with ulcerative colitis or Crohn's disease, or a healthy co-twin of an affected twin (not recorded which). This chain links TRBV3-1 with TRBJ1-1; TCRdb reports TRBD1, a call that lacks DNA to check it against. CDR3 amino acids: CASSQGTGGLRTSGAFF.